One sample yielded the 12 T cell receptor beta chains listed below, sequenced in a study of lymphopenia after photon versus proton radiotherapy. Here immunoSEQ multiplex PCR was the method, and the copy in TCRdb shows in-frame clones only, minus some. The table includes approximately 30,000 clones, 81% detected once. Material: peripheral blood, obtained from a patient treated with photon-based radiotherapy. The receptor set was obtained from a man aged 45-60 years with gastric cancer.

This clone was recorded only once. The chain carries TRBV27 and TRBJ2-1; 14 nucleotides line up with TRBD2. Trimming at V came to 4 bases and at J to 7 bases, leaving 6 bases not matched to a gene. The V gene's germline CDR1 is MNHEY and CDR2 SMNVEV (reference sequence). The CDR3 has 16 amino acids. The CDR3 sequence: CASSSRLAGGTNEQFF. For the CDR3, the DNA is TGTGCCAGCAGTTCCAGACTAGCGGGGGGGACGAATGAGCAGTTCTTC.

This clone was detected a few times. This chain uses TRBV11-2 with TRBJ1-1; no definite D call. CDR1 and CDR2 from the germline V gene are SGHAT and FQNNGV. CDR3 length: 13 residues. Trimming stripped 6 bases from V and 4 bases from J, with 12 bases between. DNA for the CDR3: TGTGCCAGCAGACCTACAAGAGGCACTGAAGCTTTCTTT. Amino acid sequence: CASRPTRGTEAFF.

The chain recombines TRBV6-5 with TRBJ1-1; possibly TRBD1 for D (5 bases). Deletions cut 3 bases from V and 4 bases from J, with 12 bases between. Per the germline V gene, CDR1 is MNHEY and CDR2 is SVGAGI. The CDR3 runs to 14 residues. CDR3 in DNA: TGTGCCAGCAGTTATGCCCCAGGGCTCACTGAAGCTTTCTTT. Protein product: CASSYAPGLTEAFF.

The chain links TRBV2 to TRBJ2-1; D call uncertain. CDR1 SNHLY and CDR2 FYNNEI come from the germline V gene. CDR3 length: 16 amino acids. V lost 5 bases to trimming and J lost 5 bases, with 19 bases between them. The CDR3 nucleotides are TGTGCCAGCAGTCTTGGGCGAGGAAATTACAACAATGAGCAGTTCTTC. This gives the protein CASSLGRGNYNNEQFF.

The rearrangement links TRBV18 to TRBJ2-2; TRBD2 aligns across 12 bases. The CDR3 runs to 18 residues. Germline assignment: CDR1 KGHSH and CDR2 LQKENI. The ends lost 6 bases at V and 5 bases at J; junction bases unmatched: 13. The CDR3 region has the DNA TGTGCCAGCTCCTTCGGACTAGCGGGGAATCGAGGGACCGGGGAGCTGTTTTTT. Its translation: CASSFGLAGNRGTGELFF.

This clone was seen a handful of times. The V call is TRBV11-2, the J call TRBJ1-1; D unresolved. CDR3 length: 17 amino acids. V was clipped by 0 bases and J by 0 bases, with 14 bases between them. Germline V CDR1 and CDR2: SGHAT, FQNNGV. The CDR3 protein is CASSLEAAGILNTEAFF. The CDR3 DNA reads TGTGCCAGCAGCTTAGAAGCCGCTGGCATTTTGAACACTGAAGCTTTCTTT.

The sample holds one count of this clone. J is TRBJ1-6 and V is TRBV7-6; D not resolved. Looked up from germline, CDR1 is SGHVS and CDR2 is FNYEAQ. Trimming pared 3 bases from V and 6 bases from J, leaving 9 bases between. This CDR3 region has 14 residues. The CDR3 is CASSFRAPNSPLHF. In DNA, the CDR3 is TGTGCCAGCAGCTTCCGGGCCCCTAATTCACCCCTCCACTTT.

The V and J genes are TRBV5-1 and TRBJ2-3; D unresolved. This CDR3 contains 12 residues. Per the germline V gene, CDR1 is SGHRS and CDR2 is YFSETQ. The V end lost 4 bases, the J end lost 2 bases, and 5 bases lay between the germline ends. CDR3 amino acids: CASSGYTDTQYF. The CDR3 DNA follows: TGCGCCAGCAGCGGATACACAGATACGCAGTATTTT. Together with reference TRBV5-1 and TRBJ2-3, the CDR3 gives the full variable domain: KAGVTQTPRYLIKTRGQQVTLSCSPISGHRSVSWYQQTPGQGLQFLFEYFSETQRNKGNFPGRFSGRQFSNSRSEMNVSTLELGDSALYLCASSGYTDTQYFGPGTRLTVL.

V gene TRBV5-1 combines with J gene TRBJ2-7; D is unclear. The CDR3 contains 9 residues. Per germline, CDR1 SGHRS and CDR2 YFSETQ. CDR3 bases: TGCGCCAGCAGCTTGGCCCCAGGAGTC. It translates to CASSLAPGV.

This chain uses TRBV4-3 with TRBJ1-6; possibly TRBD1 for D (5 bases). The V and J ends lost 0 bases and 7 bases respectively, with 13 bases between them. The germline V gene has CDR1 LGHNA and CDR2 YSLEER. This CDR3 is built from 16 residues. The chain's CDR3 is CASSQDINRSNSPLHF. CDR3 nucleotides: TGCGCCAGCAGCCAAGATATAAACAGGTCCAATTCACCCCTCCACTTT.

This chain links TRBV2 with TRBJ1-1, with 7 bases matching TRBD1. Losses at the gene ends were 5 bases for V and 1 base for J; bases not matched to a gene: 7. The CDR3 runs to 15 residues. CDR1 is SNHLY, CDR2 FYNNEI, per germline. The CDR3 region has the DNA TGTGCCAGCAGTTTCAAGACAGGGAAGAACACTGAAGCTTTCTTT. This codes for CASSFKTGKNTEAFF.

V and J are TRBV7-8 and TRBJ1-1; D uncertain. This CDR3 has 16 residues. Trimming took off 3 bases at V and 3 bases at J, with 17 bases between the two ends. The germline gives CDR1 SGHVS, CDR2 FQNEAQ. The CDR3 sequence: CASSFPGRARYTEAFF. The DNA of the CDR3 is TGTGCCAGCAGCTTCCCAGGACGAGCCCGGTACACTGAAGCTTTCTTT.